This T cell receptor (beta chain) was recovered during a study of blood T cell repertoires in COVID-19. Study background: Samples taken during acute and convalescent COVID-19 were collected in the United States, Italy and Spain.

This clone appeared once. In the original processing: Reference gene primer amplification gave nucleated cell count estimates. Libraries were prepared by immunoSEQ multiplex PCR; TCRdb keeps only in-frame clonotypes and omits some of them. Clonal size and the V and J genes are those of that table, whereas D and trimming came from the DNA. The sample lists hundreds of thousands of clones; 86% were seen once. Cohorts were based on clinical histories the participants reported. Trimming left V 1 base short and J 2 bases short, with 8 bases between. This CDR3 comprises 14 residues. Germline values: CDR1 LNHDA, CDR2 SQIVND (reference sequence).

This TCR was sampled from a woman in her forties with acute COVID-19. The sequencing input was PBMCs or T cells enriched from blood (not recorded which). The chain carries TRBV19 and TRBJ1-2; D is unresolved. The CDR3 nucleotides read TGTGCCAGTAGTATAGGAGGCAGAAACTATGGCTACACCTTC. This sequence encodes CASSIGGRNYGYTF.